Listed below are T cell receptor beta chains from one sample, sequenced in a study of regulatory T cells in long-lasting Graves disease. TCRdb reprocessed the multiplex PCR reads via MiXCR and lists one record per CDR3 protein. This repertoire shows roughly 220,000 distinct CDR3 sequences, around 18% found once; its top ten account for approximately 20%. Sequencing used peripheral blood mononuclear cells (PBMCs), obtained at new diagnosis, from a patient treated with antithyroid drugs. These receptors all stem from a female donor with Graves disease. CDR3s include the opening cysteine and the closing phenylalanine or tryptophan. The order of the fields is J gene, V gene, CDR3 protein.

TRBJ1-4 TRBV2 CASIPGTATNEKLFF
TRBJ1-2 TRBV24-1 CATSGSNYGYTF
TRBJ2-1 TRBV20-1 CSVPTLGTSVYNEQFF
TRBJ1-6 TRBV25-1 CASSDTRQGASSPLHF
TRBJ1-1 TRBV4-1 CASSKGQGPNTEAFF
TRBJ1-4 TRBV25-1 CASSGDRGGNEKLFF
TRBJ2-3 TRBV29-1 CSVSPLGSTDTQYF
TRBJ1-1 TRBV20-1 CSAWELAHAEAFF
TRBJ2-6 TRBV11-3 CASRTGGTGANVLTF
TRBJ2-3 TRBV7-2 CASSLLGLRSDTQYF
TRBJ1-5 TRBV24-1 CATSDTRSGFGNQPQHF
TRBJ1-1 TRBV18 CASSPTIGGDTEAFF
TRBJ2-3 TRBV28 CASIDSGGITDTQYF
TRBJ2-7 TRBV3-1 CASSQPGQGSYEQYF
TRBJ2-5 TRBV24-1 CATSESAFQTQYF
TRBJ2-7 TRBV12-3/TRBV12-4 CASRPGLAGGQGYEQYF
TRBJ1-5 TRBV28 CASSLRLGGYQPQHF
TRBJ1-1 TRBV6-2/TRBV6-3 CASSLQGEVTEAFF
TRBJ2-1 TRBV12-3/TRBV12-4 CASSLSASSYEQFF
TRBJ2-3 TRBV29-1 CSVLTRLNTDTQYF
TRBJ2-1 TRBV11-3 CASSLDPAVNEQFF
TRBJ2-1 TRBV9 CASSAGVWTSGKHTSEQFF
TRBJ1-5 TRBV4-1 CASSRGPWGNQPQHF
TRBJ1-2 TRBV12-3/TRBV12-4 CASNQGLNNYGYTF
TRBJ2-3 TRBV6-2/TRBV6-3 CASSYGRGGSQYF
TRBJ1-5 TRBV28 CASSLGYRQGQGPQHF
TRBJ1-3 TRBV2 CASSATGGGNTIYF
TRBJ1-1 TRBV7-2 CASSFLGFGNTEAFF
TRBJ1-4 TRBV10-2 CASTGGPTNEKLFF
TRBJ2-1 TRBV14 CASSQEMVRNEQFF
TRBJ2-2 TRBV20-1 CSARTLLAGNTGELFF
TRBJ2-3 TRBV7-8 CASSLALREEPNTQYF
TRBJ2-1 TRBV12-3/TRBV12-4 CASSLSGRRDEQFF
TRBJ2-3 TRBV7-9 CASSPSGTSDAQYF
TRBJ1-6 TRBV6-1 CASFRGGSYNSPLHF
TRBJ2-7 TRBV6-1 CASTQGGEQYF
TRBJ2-3 TRBV2 CASRAVLGTDTQYF
TRBJ2-1 TRBV19 CASSSDRGGEQFF
TRBJ2-4 TRBV7-2 CASSTGGGRINIQYF
TRBJ2-5 TRBV6-1 CASSKTSGTTTNQYF
TRBJ2-7 TRBV15 CATSRDRQLAGEDEQYF
TRBJ2-3 TRBV29-1 CSGRAGAKDTQYF
TRBJ1-1 TRBV20-1 CSASGGNLNTEAFF
TRBJ1-1 TRBV2 CASSVEQGTEAFF
TRBJ1-2 TRBV15 CATSRTGGDGYTF
TRBJ2-7 TRBV12-3/TRBV12-4 CASSHDRSEQYF
TRBJ1-1 TRBV28 CASSLLRTGEAFF
TRBJ2-7 TRBV7-2 CASSLRTPLNLYEQYF
TRBJ2-1 TRBV4-1 CASSQDSLAGPYNEQFF
TRBJ2-3 TRBV20-1 CSADKTADTQYF
TRBJ2-7 TRBV15 CATSREGRWAYEQYF
TRBJ2-1 TRBV28 CASRRSSGTSVGRKNEQFF
TRBJ2-7 TRBV24-1 CATSDHPGRGHYEQYF
TRBJ1-1 TRBV10-2 CAGGGGGGGAFF
TRBJ2-1 TRBV7-2 CASSLGGGVNEQFF
TRBJ2-2 TRBV10-1 CASSLGFTGELFF
TRBJ2-1 TRBV19 CASSSKPQGNEQFF